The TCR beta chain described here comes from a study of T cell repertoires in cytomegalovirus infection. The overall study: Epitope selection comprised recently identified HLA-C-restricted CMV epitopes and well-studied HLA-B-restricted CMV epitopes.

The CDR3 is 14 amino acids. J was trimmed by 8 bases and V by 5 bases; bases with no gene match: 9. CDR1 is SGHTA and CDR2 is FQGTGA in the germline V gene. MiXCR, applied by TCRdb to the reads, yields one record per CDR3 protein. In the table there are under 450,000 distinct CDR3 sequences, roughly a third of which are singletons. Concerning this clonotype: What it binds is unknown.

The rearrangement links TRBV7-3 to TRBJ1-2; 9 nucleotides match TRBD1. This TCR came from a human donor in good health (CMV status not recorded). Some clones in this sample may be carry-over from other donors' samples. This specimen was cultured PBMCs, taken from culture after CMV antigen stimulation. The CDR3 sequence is CASSGGRDRDGYTF. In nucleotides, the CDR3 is TGTGCCAGCAGCGGTGGCCGGGACAGGGACGGCTACACCTTC.